These 27 T cell receptor beta chains came from one sample sequenced in a study of shared clonotypes between healthy human individuals. The naive CD8 fraction comprised CD45RO-negative cells positively selected for CCR7 and excluded terminally differentiated effector memory CD45RA+ cells. The table came from immunoSEQ multiplex PCR; TCRdb's copy has only in-frame clones and leaves some out. The table shows about 800,000 clones, with around 96% occurring only once. The sample was naive CD8+ T cells sorted from blood. The source is a man aged 25-45 years in good health.

The V and J genes are TRBV5-5 and TRBJ1-5; no clear D. Trimming removed 5 bases at V and 3 bases at J, with 18 bases between. Germline V gene data show CDR1 as SGHKS and CDR2 as YYEKEE (reference sequence). The CDR3 is 16 residues long. The CDR3, as DNA: TGTGCCAGCAGATCCGGCCCCTCGCGAAACAATCAGCCCCAGCATTTT. Translated: CASRSGPSRNNQPQHF.

The rearrangement links TRBV27 to TRBJ1-1; D perhaps matches TRBD1 (5 bases). This CDR3 is 14 amino acids long. Germline loops: CDR1 MNHEY, CDR2 SMNVEV (reference sequence). The V gene lost 5 bases and the J gene lost 0 bases, with 10 bases spanning the gap. The CDR3 DNA sequence: TGTGCCAGCAGTATACAACAGGTGAACACTGAAGCTTTCTTT. Translated, it gives CASSIQQVNTEAFF.

The genes are TRBV14 and TRBJ2-7; the D call may be TRBD1 or TRBD2 (6 bases each). This CDR3 contains 15 residues. The V gene's germline CDR1 is SGHDN and CDR2 FVKESK. Trimming pared 1 base from V and 1 base from J, leaving 11 bases between. The CDR3 sequence is CASSQGIGGSYEQYF. CDR3 nucleotide sequence: TGTGCCAGCAGCCAAGGTATAGGGGGGTCCTACGAGCAGTACTTC.

Note on this clone: This sample also contains other DNA sequences that code for the same CDR3. This chain connects TRBV5-1 to TRBJ2-7, with D possibly called TRBD1 or TRBD2 (6 bases each). V was pared by 0 bases and J by 3 bases, with 10 bases between. CDR3 length: 14 amino acids. Germline V gene lookup returns CDR1 SGHRS and CDR2 YFSETQ. CDR3 nucleotide sequence: TGCGCCAGCAGCTTGGCGGGGGCGGGCTACGAGCAGTACTTC. Its translation is CASSLAGAGYEQYF.

This chain links TRBV27 with TRBJ1-1, with D tentatively TRBD1 (6 bases). Trimming took 3 bases from V and 6 from J, leaving 14 bases between them. This CDR3 spans 14 amino acids. Germline CDR1 MNHEY, CDR2 SMNVEV (reference sequence). The CDR3 spells CASSFRGEWPEAFF. CDR3 coding DNA: TGTGCCAGCAGTTTCAGGGGAGAGTGGCCTGAAGCTTTCTTT.

As for this clone: A read error may account for a junction end that differs from germline. The V gene is TRBV7-9, the J gene TRBJ2-7; 9 nucleotides agree with TRBD1. CDR1 SEHNR and CDR2 FQNEAQ come from the germline V gene (reference sequence). This CDR3 region has 15 residues. The CDR3 nucleotides read TGTGCCAGCAGCTCCGACAGGGGGATCTCCCACGAGCAGTACTTC. This encodes CASSSDRGISHEQYF.

The chain joins TRBV5-1 to TRBJ2-7, with D uncertain. V was cut by 0 bases and J by 4 bases, with 8 bases left in between. Germline V gene lookup returns CDR1 SGHRS and CDR2 YFSETQ. The length of the CDR3 is 13 residues. The CDR3 loop is CASSLEVPYEQYF. The DNA for the CDR3 is TGCGCCAGCAGCTTGGAGGTTCCATACGAGCAGTACTTC.

V and J are TRBV11-2 and TRBJ1-2; D call uncertain. The CDR3 extends over 14 amino acids. CDR1 is SGHAT and CDR2 is FQNNGV in the germline V gene. Trimming removed 6 bases at V and 0 bases at J, with 11 bases between. CDR3 protein: CASRPLGANYGYTF. The CDR3 DNA reads TGTGCCAGCAGACCTTTGGGAGCTAACTATGGCTACACCTTC.

CDR3 loop: CASSQWLTSGSESSTDTQYF. The CDR3 DNA is TGCGCCAGCAGCCAATGGCTAACTAGCGGGAGTGAATCTAGCACAGATACGCAGTATTTT. V usage is TRBV4-3 and J usage is TRBJ2-3, with 11 bases lining up with TRBD2. This CDR3 region has 20 residues. J lost 0 bases, V lost 2 bases, and 13 bases had no gene match. Germline V gene data show CDR1 as LGHNA and CDR2 as YSLEER.

This sequence joins TRBV6-5 and TRBJ2-3; D perhaps matches TRBD1 (5 bases). The length of the CDR3 is 15 residues. Germline loops: CDR1 MNHEY, CDR2 SVGAGI. The V gene lost 3 bases and the J gene lost 6 bases, with 16 bases spanning the gap. The CDR3 reads CASSYGVQGSDTQYF. CDR3 bases: TGTGCCAGCAGTTATGGGGTCCAGGGATCGGATACGCAGTATTTT.

This rearrangement joins TRBV29-1 to TRBJ2-3; tentatively, D is TRBD1 or TRBD2 (6 bases each). V was cut by 6 bases and J by 5 bases, with 18 bases left in between. The length of the CDR3 is 14 residues. Germline values: CDR1 SQVTM, CDR2 ANQGSEA. CDR3 region: CSVDFEGGGDTQYF. CDR3 nucleotide sequence: TGCAGCGTGGATTTTGAAGGAGGGGGAGATACGCAGTATTTT.

V usage is TRBV4-1 and J usage is TRBJ1-1; unclear D gene. The CDR3 totals 16 residues. The V end lost 1 base, the J end lost 0 bases, and 12 bases lay between the germline ends. Germline V CDR1 and CDR2: MGHRA, YSYEKL. The CDR3 here is CASSQGLTGMNTEAFF. CDR3 coding DNA: TGCGCCAGCAGCCAAGGTCTGACGGGGATGAACACTGAAGCTTTCTTT.

The J gene is TRBJ2-7, the V gene TRBV7-8; 8 nucleotides align to TRBD1. There are 14 residues in the CDR3. The germline gives CDR1 SGHVS, CDR2 FQNEAQ. Trimming cost V 0 bases and J 2 bases; bases outside gene matches: 0. The CDR3 region is CASSLAGQAYEQYF. CDR3 DNA sequence: TGTGCCAGCAGCTTAGCGGGACAGGCCTACGAGCAGTACTTC.

The chain employs TRBV15 and TRBJ1-5, with D possibly being TRBD1 (6 bases). Per the germline V gene, CDR1 is LNHNV and CDR2 is YYDKDF (reference sequence). Trimming removed 5 bases from V and 7 bases from J, with 30 bases in between. The CDR3 contains 19 residues. In nucleotides, the CDR3 is TGTGCCACCAGCTCAACAGGGTTGGCAAGAGAAGCGGTACGGCAGCCCCAGCATTTT. Its protein product is CATSSTGLAREAVRQPQHF.

As for this clone: One end of the junction does not line up with germline, which may come from a read error. The rearrangement joins TRBV25-1 to TRBJ2-5, with 10 bases lining up with TRBD1. The germline CDR1 and CDR2 sequences are MGHDK and SYGVNS. This CDR3 has 11 residues. The CDR3 here is CGTGGGEAQYF. The CDR3 region has the DNA TGTGGGACAGGGGGAGGAGAGGCCCAGTACTTC.

This CDR3 reads CASSSLSGTSGRAGNEQFF. The CDR3 DNA reads TGTGCCAGCAGCTCTCTCTCCGGGACTAGCGGGAGGGCTGGCAATGAGCAGTTCTTC. V is TRBV7-8 and J is TRBJ2-1; 16 bases agree with TRBD2. Germline V lookup: CDR1 SGHVS, CDR2 FQNEAQ. This CDR3 has 19 amino acids. J was trimmed by 6 bases and V by 4 bases; bases with no gene match: 12.

This chain connects TRBV5-1 to TRBJ1-5; no firm D call. The germline V and J ends were trimmed by 2 bases and 0 bases, with 15 bases remaining between them. Germline CDR1 is SGHRS and CDR2 is YFSETQ. The CDR3 has 17 amino acids. CDR3 residues: CASSFYGDSNSNQPQHF. CDR3 nucleotides: TGCGCCAGCAGCTTCTACGGGGATTCGAATAGCAATCAGCCCCAGCATTTT.

The chain joins TRBV5-6 to TRBJ2-2; 7 nucleotides match TRBD2. Germline assignment: CDR1 SGHDT and CDR2 YYEEEE. V trimming: 7 bases; J trimming: 0 bases; junction bases outside the gene matches: 3. The CDR3 is 14 residues long. Here the CDR3 DNA reads TGTGCCAGCGCCGGACTAGCGAACACCGGGGAGCTGTTTTTT. Translation gives CASAGLANTGELFF.

The chain employs TRBV7-8 and TRBJ2-1; TRBD1 matches 8 bases. In germline, CDR1 is SGHVS, CDR2 FQNEAQ. Trimming at V came to 5 bases and at J to 8 bases, leaving 11 bases not matched to a gene. The CDR3 sequence is 15 residues long. CDR3 in amino acids: CASSQEGQAEDEQFF. CDR3 in DNA: TGTGCCAGCAGCCAGGAGGGACAGGCTGAGGATGAGCAGTTCTTC. Complete variable domain (other parts from reference TRBV7-8 and TRBJ2-1): GAGVSQSPRYKVAKRGQDVALRCDPISGHVSLFWYQQALGQGPEFLTYFQNEAQLDKSGLPSDRFFAERPEGSVSTLKIQRTQQEDSAVYLCASSQEGQAEDEQFFGPGTRLTVL.

Of note for this clone: Distinct nucleotide sequences in the sample also encode this CDR3. The V gene is TRBV11-2, the J gene TRBJ2-7; 7 bases map to TRBD1. CDR1 and CDR2 (germline): SGHAT, FQNNGV. The CDR3 consists of 14 residues. The junction had 2 bases not matched to a gene; V was cut back by 1 base and J by 2 bases. The CDR3 spells CASSLGQGTYEQYF. CDR3 sequence (DNA): TGTGCCAGCAGCTTAGGACAGGGAACCTACGAGCAGTACTTC.

The chain is built from TRBV7-9 and TRBJ2-2; 11 bases agree with TRBD2. The CDR3 has 14 amino acids. Germline values: CDR1 SEHNR, CDR2 FQNEAQ (reference sequence). V lost 6 bases to trimming and J lost 8 bases; unmatched junction nucleotides: 5. For the CDR3, the DNA is TGTGCCAGCAGACACACTAGCGGGAGTGGGGAGCTGTTTTTT. Residues: CASRHTSGSGELFF.

As to this clone: The same CDR3 arises from other DNA sequences in this sample as well. This chain links TRBV6-5 with TRBJ1-5; D may be TRBD1 (5 bases). The CDR3 length is 15 residues. Germline CDR1 reads MNHEY; CDR2 reads SVGAGI. V was shortened by 0 bases and J by 2 bases, with 8 bases between the two germline ends. Written as DNA, the CDR3 is TGTGCCAGCAGTTACTCGACGGGGGGCAATCAGCCCCAGCATTTT. Amino acid sequence: CASSYSTGGNQPQHF.

The table lists this clone with a count of one. The chain carries TRBV4-3 and TRBJ2-1; D call uncertain. Germline CDR1 LGHNA, CDR2 YSLEER. Trimming shortened V by 4 bases and J by 0 bases, and 16 bases separated the two germline ends. This CDR3 comprises 17 residues. The chain's CDR3 is CASSLRTGPSSYNEQFF. CDR3 nucleotides: TGCGCCAGCAGCCTAAGGACGGGTCCTAGCTCCTACAATGAGCAGTTCTTC.

The chain joins TRBV9 to TRBJ2-1; 7 bases agree with TRBD2. CDR3 length: 12 amino acids. CDR1 and CDR2 from the germline V gene are SGDLS and YYNGEE. J was trimmed by 15 bases and V by 4 bases; bases with no gene match: 10. CDR3 protein: CASSPGGRAAFF. The CDR3 DNA is TGTGCCAGCAGCCCAGGAGGGAGGGCCGCGTTCTTC.

The CDR3 sequence: CSAHESTKETQYF. As DNA, the CDR3 is TGCAGCGCCCATGAGTCGACAAAAGAGACCCAGTACTTC. J is TRBJ2-5 and V is TRBV29-1; D is undetermined. The CDR3 loop spans 13 amino acids. Germline-derived CDR1 and CDR2 are SQVTM and ANQGSEA. V dropped 7 bases and J dropped 3 bases, with 15 bases sitting between them.

The CDR3 DNA follows: TGTGCCATCAGTGAGCCCAGACTAGCGGGAGGGCCTTCCTACAATGAGCAGTTCTTC. This translates into CAISEPRLAGGPSYNEQFF. The chain combines TRBV10-3 with TRBJ2-1; 14 bases map to TRBD2. V dropped 2 bases and J dropped 1; count of bases not matched to a gene: 7. The CDR3 is made up of 19 amino acids. Germline-derived CDR1 and CDR2 are ENHRY and SYGVKD.

For the CDR3, the DNA is TGTGCCAGCCGTAAATCCCGGGACTCTCAAAACACCGGGGAGCTGTTTTTT. Its translation is CASRKSRDSQNTGELFF. This chain connects TRBV7-9 to TRBJ2-2, with a tentative D call TRBD2 (6 bases). This CDR3 is built from 17 residues. Germline-derived CDR1 and CDR2 are SEHNR and FQNEAQ (reference sequence). Trimming cost V 8 bases and J 2 bases, with 21 bases left between them.